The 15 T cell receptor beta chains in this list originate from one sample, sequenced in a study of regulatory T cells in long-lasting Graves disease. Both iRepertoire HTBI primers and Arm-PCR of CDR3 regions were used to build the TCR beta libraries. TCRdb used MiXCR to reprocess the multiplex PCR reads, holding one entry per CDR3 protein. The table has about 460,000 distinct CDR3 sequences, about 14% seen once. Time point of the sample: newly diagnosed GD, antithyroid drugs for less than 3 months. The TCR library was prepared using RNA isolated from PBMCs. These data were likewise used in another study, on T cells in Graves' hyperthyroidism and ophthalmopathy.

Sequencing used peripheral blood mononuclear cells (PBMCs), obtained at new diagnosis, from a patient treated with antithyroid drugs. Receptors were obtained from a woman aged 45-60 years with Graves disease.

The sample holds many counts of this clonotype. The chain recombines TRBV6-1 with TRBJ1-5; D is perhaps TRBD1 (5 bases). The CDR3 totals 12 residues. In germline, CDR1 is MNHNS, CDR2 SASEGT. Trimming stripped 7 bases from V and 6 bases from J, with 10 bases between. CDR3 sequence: CASNQGGQPQHF. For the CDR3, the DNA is TGTGCCAGCAACCAGGGTGGTCAGCCCCAGCATTTT.

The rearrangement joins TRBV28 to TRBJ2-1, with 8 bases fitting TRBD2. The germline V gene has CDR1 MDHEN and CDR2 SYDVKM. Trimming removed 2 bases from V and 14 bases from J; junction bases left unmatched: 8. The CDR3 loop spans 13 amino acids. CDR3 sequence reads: CASSLAPGLVEFF. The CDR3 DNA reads TGTGCCAGCAGTTTAGCACCGGGACTAGTTGAGTTCTTC.

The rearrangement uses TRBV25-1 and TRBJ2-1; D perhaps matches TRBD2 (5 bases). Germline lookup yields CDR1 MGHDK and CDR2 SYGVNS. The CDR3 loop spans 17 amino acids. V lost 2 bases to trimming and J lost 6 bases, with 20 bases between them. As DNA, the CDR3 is TGTGCCAGCAGTGAAAGAAGAGGGCCAGAATCCCCCAATGAGCAGTTCTTC. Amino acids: CASSERRGPESPNEQFF.

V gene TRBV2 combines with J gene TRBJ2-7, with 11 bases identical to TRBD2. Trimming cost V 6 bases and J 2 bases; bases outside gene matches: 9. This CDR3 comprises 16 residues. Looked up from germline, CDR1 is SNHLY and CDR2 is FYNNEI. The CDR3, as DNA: TGTGCCAGCAGCCAGCGGGGTAGCGGGAGGGCCTACGAGCAGTACTTC. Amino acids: CASSQRGSGRAYEQYF.

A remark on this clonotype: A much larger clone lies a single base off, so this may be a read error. The chain's CDR3 is CASSQVRGSSYEQYF. The CDR3 bases are TGCGCCAGCAGCCAAGTTAGAGGGAGCTCCTACGAGCAGTACTTC. This chain joins TRBV4-1 and TRBJ2-7; tentatively, D is TRBD2 (5 bases). Germline assignment: CDR1 MGHRA and CDR2 YSYEKL. V lost 1 base, J lost 0 bases, and 10 bases lay in between. CDR3 length: 15 amino acids.

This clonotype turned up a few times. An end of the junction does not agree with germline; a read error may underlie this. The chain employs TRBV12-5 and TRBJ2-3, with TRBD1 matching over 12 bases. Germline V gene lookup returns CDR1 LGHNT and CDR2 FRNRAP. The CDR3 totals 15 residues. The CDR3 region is CASGLGQGASDTQYF. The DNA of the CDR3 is TGTGCTAGTGGCTTGGGACAGGGGGCCTCAGATACGCAGTATTTT.

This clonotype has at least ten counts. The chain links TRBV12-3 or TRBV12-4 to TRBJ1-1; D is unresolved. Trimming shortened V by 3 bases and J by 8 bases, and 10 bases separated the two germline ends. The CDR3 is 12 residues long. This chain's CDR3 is CASSLSEMEAFF. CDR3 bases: TGTGCCAGCAGTTTGTCGGAGATGGAAGCTTTCTTT.

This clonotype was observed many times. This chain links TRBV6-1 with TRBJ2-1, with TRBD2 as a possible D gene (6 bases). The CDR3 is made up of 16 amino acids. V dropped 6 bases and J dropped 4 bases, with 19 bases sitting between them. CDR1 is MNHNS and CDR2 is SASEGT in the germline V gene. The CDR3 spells CASRDGGSNRYNEQFF. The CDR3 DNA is TGTGCCAGCAGGGACGGGGGTAGCAATCGGTACAATGAGCAGTTCTTC.

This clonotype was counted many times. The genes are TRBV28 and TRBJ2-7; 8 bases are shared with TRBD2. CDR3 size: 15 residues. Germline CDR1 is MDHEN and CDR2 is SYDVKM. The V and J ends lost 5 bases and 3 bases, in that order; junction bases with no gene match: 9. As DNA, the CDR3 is TGTGCCAGCAGTCCGACCCGACTAGCGCACTACGAGCAGTACTTC. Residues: CASSPTRLAHYEQYF.

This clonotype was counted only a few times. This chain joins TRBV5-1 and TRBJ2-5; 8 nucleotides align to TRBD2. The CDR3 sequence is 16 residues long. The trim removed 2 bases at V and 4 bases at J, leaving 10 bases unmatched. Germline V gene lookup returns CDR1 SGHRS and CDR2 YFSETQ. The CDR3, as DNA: TGCGCCAGCAGCTTTGGCTCGCGGGAGGTCGGAGAGACCCAGTACTTC. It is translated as CASSFGSREVGETQYF. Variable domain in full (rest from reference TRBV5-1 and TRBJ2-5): KAGVTQTPRYLIKTRGQQVTLSCSPISGHRSVSWYQQTPGQGLQFLFEYFSETQRNKGNFPGRFSGRQFSNSRSEMNVSTLELGDSALYLCASSFGSREVGETQYFGPGTRLLVL.

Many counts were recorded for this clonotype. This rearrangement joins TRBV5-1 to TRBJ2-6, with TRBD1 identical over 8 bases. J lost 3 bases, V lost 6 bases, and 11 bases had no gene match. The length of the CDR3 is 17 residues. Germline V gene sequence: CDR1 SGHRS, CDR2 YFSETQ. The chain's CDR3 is CASTSAQGAYGANVLTF. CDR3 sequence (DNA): TGCGCCAGCACCTCCGCGCAGGGGGCTTATGGGGCCAACGTCCTGACTTTC.

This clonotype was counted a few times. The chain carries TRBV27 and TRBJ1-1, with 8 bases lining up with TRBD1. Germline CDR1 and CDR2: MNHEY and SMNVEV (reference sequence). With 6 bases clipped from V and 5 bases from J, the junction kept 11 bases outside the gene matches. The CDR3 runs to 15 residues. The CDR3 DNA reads TGTGCCAGCAGCGACAGGGGCGCGGGGAGTACTGAAGCTTTCTTT. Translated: CASSDRGAGSTEAFF.

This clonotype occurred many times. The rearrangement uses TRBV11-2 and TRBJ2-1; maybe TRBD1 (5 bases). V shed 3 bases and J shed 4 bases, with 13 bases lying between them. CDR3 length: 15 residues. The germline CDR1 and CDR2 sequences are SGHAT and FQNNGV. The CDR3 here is CASSLTDTVYNEQFF. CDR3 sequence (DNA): TGTGCCAGCAGCTTGACGGACACGGTGTACAATGAGCAGTTCTTC.

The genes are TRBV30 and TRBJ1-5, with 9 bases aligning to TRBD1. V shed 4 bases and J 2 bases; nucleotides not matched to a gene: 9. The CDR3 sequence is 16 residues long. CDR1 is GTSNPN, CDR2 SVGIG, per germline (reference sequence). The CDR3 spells CAWKSVGQGGNQPQHF. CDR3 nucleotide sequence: TGTGCCTGGAAAAGTGTGGGACAGGGTGGCAATCAGCCCCAGCATTTT.

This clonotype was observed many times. The CDR3 region has the DNA TGTGCCAGCAGTGAAGCGTCCGAAGACAATGAGCAGTTCTTC. This sequence encodes CASSEASEDNEQFF. This chain connects TRBV2 to TRBJ2-5; the D is unclear. The closer fit of TRBJ2-1 to the DNA end suggests the J call may be wrong. In germline, CDR1 is SNHLY, CDR2 FYNNEI. The CDR3 sequence is 14 residues long.